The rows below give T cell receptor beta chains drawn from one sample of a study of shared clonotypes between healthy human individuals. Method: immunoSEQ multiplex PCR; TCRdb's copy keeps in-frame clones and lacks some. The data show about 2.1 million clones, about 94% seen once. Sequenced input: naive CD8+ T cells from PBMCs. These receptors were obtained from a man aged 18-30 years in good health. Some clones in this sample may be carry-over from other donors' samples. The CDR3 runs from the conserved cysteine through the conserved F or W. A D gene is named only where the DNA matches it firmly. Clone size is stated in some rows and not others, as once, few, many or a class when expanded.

TGTGCCAGCAGTGAAGCGCAAGGGTTTGACACCGGGGAGCTGTTTTTT CASSEAQGFDTGELFF TRBJ2-2 - - 16 TRBV6-1
TGTGCCACCAGCAGAGCACTAGCGGGAATCTACAATGAGCAGTTCTTC CATSRALAGIYNEQFF TRBJ2-1 - TRBD2 16 TRBV15
TGTGCCAGCAGCGTAACTACCGGGACAGGGTGGGATGGCTACACCTTC CASSVTTGTGWDGYTF TRBJ1-2 - TRBD1 16 TRBV7-2
TGTGCCAGCAGTTACCTGGGCAATGGCTACACCTTC CASSYLGNGYTF TRBJ1-2 - - 12 TRBV6-5
TGTGCCACCAGCAGAGAGGGGGATCTCTATCAGCCCCAGCATTTT CATSREGDLYQPQHF TRBJ1-5 - - 15 TRBV15
TGTGCCAGCAGTTATACGGCCTCTGGAAACACCATATATTTT CASSYTASGNTIYF TRBJ1-3 - - 14 TRBV28
TGTGCCAGTAGTACGGGGATGAACACTGAAGCTTTCTTT CASSTGMNTEAFF TRBJ1-1 - - 13 TRBV19
TGTGCCAGCAGCGTAGGTTCAGTCTCTAGCGGGGAGCTGTTTTTT CASSVGSVSSGELFF TRBJ2-2 - - 15 TRBV9
TGTGCCATTGGCGGGAGCGGGGGACTCTCTGGGGCCAACGTCCTGACTTTC CAIGGSGGLSGANVLTF TRBJ2-6 - TRBD2 17 TRBV7-9
TGTGCCAGTATCCGAACAGGGGAGGGAGTTGAAGCTTTCTTT CASIRTGEGVEAFF TRBJ1-1 once TRBD1 14 TRBV19
TGTGCCTGGAGTGCCGGACAGGTCTCCGAGCAGTACTTC CAWSAGQVSEQYF TRBJ2-7 - TRBD1 13 TRBV30
TGTGCCAGCAGTTTAGAGCGTTACGAGCAGTTCTTC CASSLERYEQFF TRBJ2-1 - - 12 TRBV28
TGTGCCAGCAGTCCCCAATGGGGCAATCAGCCCCAGCATTTT CASSPQWGNQPQHF TRBJ1-5 once - 14 TRBV28
TGTGCCAGCAGCGGTAGGAGGGAGTCCCCAGATACGCAGTATTTT CASSGRRESPDTQYF TRBJ2-3 - - 15 TRBV9
TGTGCCAGCAGCTTAGGAAGGGGGATCAATCAGCCCCAGCATTTT CASSLGRGINQPQHF TRBJ1-5 - - 15 TRBV7-6
TGTGCCAGCAGCTTGAACGGGCGAACCCCCACAGATACGCAGTATTTT CASSLNGRTPTDTQYF TRBJ2-3 - - 16 TRBV7-3
TGTGCCAGCAGCTTGGACGGGGACACCAAAGGGGGATATGGCTACACCTTC CASSLDGDTKGGYGYTF TRBJ1-2 - - 17 TRBV5-8
TGTGCCAGCAGTTTAAGGACAGCCAACACTGAAGCTTTCTTT CASSLRTANTEAFF TRBJ1-1 few - 14 TRBV13
TGCAGCGTTGAATATAGGGATAGCGGGGATCGCTACGAGCAGTACTTC CSVEYRDSGDRYEQYF TRBJ2-7 - TRBD2 16 TRBV29-1
TGTGCCAGCAGCGTAGGGGGGTTCGCCTTATACAATGAGCAGTTCTTC CASSVGGFALYNEQFF TRBJ2-1 once - 16 TRBV9